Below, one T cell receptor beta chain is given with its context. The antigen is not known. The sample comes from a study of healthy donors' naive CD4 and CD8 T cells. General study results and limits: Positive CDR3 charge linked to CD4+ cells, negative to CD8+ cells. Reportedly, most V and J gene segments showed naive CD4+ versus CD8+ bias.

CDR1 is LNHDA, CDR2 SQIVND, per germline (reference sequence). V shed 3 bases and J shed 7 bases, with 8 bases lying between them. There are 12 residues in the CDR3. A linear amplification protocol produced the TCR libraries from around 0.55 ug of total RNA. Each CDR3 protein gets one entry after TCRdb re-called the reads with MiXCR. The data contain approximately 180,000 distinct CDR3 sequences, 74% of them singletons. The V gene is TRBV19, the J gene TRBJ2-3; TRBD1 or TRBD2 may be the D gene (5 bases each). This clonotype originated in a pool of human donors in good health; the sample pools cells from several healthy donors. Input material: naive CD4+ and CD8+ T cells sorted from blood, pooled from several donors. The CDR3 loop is CASSIGTYTQYF. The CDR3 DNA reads TGTGCCAGTAGTATTGGGACGTATACGCAGTATTTT. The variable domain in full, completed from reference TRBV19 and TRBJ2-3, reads DGGITQSPKYLFRKEGQNVTLSCEQNLNHDAMYWYRQDPGQGLRLIYYSQIVNDFQKGDIAEGYSVSREKKESFPLTVTSAQKNPTAFYLCASSIGTYTQYFGPGTRLTVL.